These T cell receptor beta chains were read from a single sample in a study of blood T cell repertoires in COVID-19. Clones were read by immunoSEQ multiplex PCR, and TCRdb kept only the in-frame ones, dropping some. Among 350,000 to 400,000 clones listed, more than 85% were seen once. Sequencing input: PBMCs or T cells enriched from blood (not recorded which). The source of these receptors is a woman aged 35 to 49 who had been exposed to COVID-19. The CDR3 runs from the conserved cysteine through the conserved F or W. The D gene is left open where the match is weak. Clone size is given for some rows only: seen once, a few or many times, or a class if the clone is expanded.

>TRBV27|TRBJ1-3|TRBD1|NA
CASRRQGTGNTIYF
TGTGCCAGCAGGCGACAGGGAACTGGAAACACCATATATTTT
>TRBV2|TRBJ1-2|NA|NA
CASSYSPGYGYTF
TGTGCCAGCAGTTATAGCCCGGGCTATGGCTACACCTTC
>TRBV19|TRBJ2-3|NA|NA
CASMPDPSVGDTQYF
TGTGCCAGTATGCCCGACCCTAGCGTCGGAGATACGCAGTATTTT
>TRBV11-3|TRBJ2-3|TRBD2|NA
CASSFYSGGSTDTQYF
TGTGCCAGCAGCTTTTATTCCGGGGGGTCCACAGATACGCAGTATTTT
>TRBV3-1/TRBV3-2|TRBJ2-7|TRBD2|NA
CASSHLRTSQTYEQYF
TGTGCCAGCAGCCACCTGAGGACTAGCCAAACCTACGAGCAGTACTTC
>TRBV30|TRBJ1-1|TRBD1|NA
CALTGTDGMNTEAFF
TGTGCCCTGACCGGGACAGATGGCATGAACACTGAAGCTTTCTTT
>TRBV27|TRBJ1-1|TRBD1|NA
CASSLSYPGQGKAEAFF
TGTGCCAGCAGTTTGTCCTATCCGGGACAGGGGAAGGCTGAAGCTTTCTTT
>TRBV18|TRBJ1-2|NA|NA
CASSLQGSADYGYTF
TGTGCCAGCTCACTACAGGGTTCCGCGGACTATGGCTACACCTTC
>TRBV19|TRBJ2-7|TRBD1|NA
CASSTVTGAPYEQYF
TGTGCCAGTAGTACGGTGACAGGGGCCCCCTACGAGCAGTACTTC
>TRBV12-3/TRBV12-4|TRBJ2-1|NA|NA
CASSLEAHYEQFF
TGTGCCAGCAGTTTAGAAGCCCACTATGAGCAGTTCTTC
>TRBV28|TRBJ1-1|NA|NA
CASRPQGSSTEAFF
TGTGCCAGCAGACCTCAGGGGTCCTCCACTGAAGCTTTCTTT
>TRBV7-2|TRBJ1-5|TRBD1|NA
CASSFGTGLDQPQHF
TGTGCCAGCAGCTTCGGGACAGGGTTGGATCAGCCCCAGCATTTT
>TRBV10-3|TRBJ1-1|TRBD1|NA
CATTRGQGQTMNTEAFF
TGTGCCACGACCAGAGGACAGGGGCAAACCATGAACACTGAAGCTTTCTTT
>TRBV29-1|TRBJ1-1|NA|once
CSVGLGGDTEAFF
TGCAGCGTGGGACTCGGAGGGGACACTGAAGCTTTCTTT
>TRBV7-9|TRBJ1-4|NA|NA
CASSLEGLQGEKLFF
TGTGCCAGCAGCTTAGAGGGACTCCAAGGGGAAAAACTGTTTTTT
>TRBV19|TRBJ2-7|TRBD2|NA
CASSPRTSGRAGHEQYF
TGTGCCAGTAGTCCCCGGACTAGCGGGAGGGCCGGCCACGAGCAGTACTTC
>TRBV29-1|TRBJ2-1|TRBD2|NA
CSVDGTSGSNEQFF
TGCAGCGTTGATGGGACTAGCGGGAGCAATGAGCAGTTCTTC
>TRBV7-9|TRBJ1-5|NA|NA
CASSLAGSKGAQHF
TGTGCCAGCAGCTTGGCCGGCAGCAAAGGAGCCCAGCATTTT
>TRBV5-4|TRBJ2-1|TRBD1|NA
CASSGGQGKPRDEQFF
TGTGCCAGCAGCGGTGGACAGGGAAAACCTAGGGATGAGCAGTTCTTC
>TRBV6-6|TRBJ1-5|NA|NA
CASSYLQGHQPQHF
TGTGCCAGCAGTTACTTACAGGGCCATCAGCCCCAGCATTTT
>TRBV19|TRBJ1-2|NA|NA
CASSRGGLTDGYTF
TGTGCCAGTAGTAGGGGAGGGTTAACGGATGGCTACACCTTC
>TRBV5-5|TRBJ1-2|TRBD1|NA
CASSLTPGGGYGYTF
TGTGCCAGCAGCCTTACCCCAGGGGGCGGCTATGGCTACACCTTC
>TRBV12-2|TRBJ2-1|NA|NA
CASRLTGGGANEQFF
TGTGCAAGTCGCTTAACTGGCGGGGGGGCTAATGAGCAGTTCTTC
>TRBV10-1|TRBJ2-1|NA|NA
CASSDLSGGSYNEQFF
TGCGCCAGCAGTGACCTTAGCGGAGGCTCCTACAATGAGCAGTTCTTC
>TRBV24-1|TRBJ1-2|TRBD1|NA
CATSDFTGGSDGYTF
TGTGCCACCAGTGATTTTACAGGGGGCTCTGATGGCTACACCTTC
>TRBV6-5|TRBJ1-2|NA|NA
CASSYSGTGGGYTF
TGTGCCAGCAGTTACTCCGGGACCGGGGGGGGCTACACCTTC
>TRBV9|TRBJ2-3|TRBD2|NA
CASSAAPSGRAGSTDTQYF
TGTGCCAGCAGCGCAGCCCCTAGCGGGAGGGCCGGCAGCACAGATACGCAGTATTTT
>TRBV7-2|TRBJ1-1|TRBD1|NA
CASSSPGQGHYTEAFF
TGTGCCAGCAGCTCGCCGGGACAGGGCCATTACACTGAAGCTTTCTTT
>TRBV27|TRBJ1-1|NA|NA
CASSPYRDGTEAFF
TGTGCCAGCAGTCCCTACAGGGACGGCACTGAAGCTTTCTTT
>TRBV9|TRBJ1-5|TRBD1|NA
CASSVTGDQPQHF
TGTGCCAGCAGCGTAACAGGGGATCAGCCCCAGCATTTT
>TRBV4-1|TRBJ2-1|NA|once
CASSQRNSFNEQFF
TGCGCCAGCAGCCAAAGGAACAGTTTCAATGAGCAGTTCTTC
>TRBV5-5|TRBJ2-7|NA|NA
CASSLVPQVAYEQYF
TGTGCCAGCAGCTTGGTACCCCAGGTGGCCTACGAGCAGTACTTC
>TRBV15|TRBJ2-7|NA|NA
CATSAPASSYEQYF
TGTGCCACCAGCGCACCCGCTAGCTCCTACGAGCAGTACTTC
>TRBV5-4|TRBJ1-1|TRBD1|NA
CASSRGQGTNTEAFF
TGTGCCAGCAGCAGAGGACAGGGGACGAACACTGAAGCTTTCTTT
>TRBV5-1|TRBJ2-2|NA|few
CASSLASVTGELFF
TGCGCCAGCAGCTTGGCGTCAGTCACCGGGGAGCTGTTTTTT
>TRBV20-1|TRBJ2-2|NA|NA
CSASSGATGELFF
TGCAGTGCTAGTTCCGGAGCCACCGGGGAGCTGTTTTTT
>TRBV27|TRBJ1-5|TRBD1|NA
CASSLQGVYQPQHF
TGTGCCAGCAGTTTACAGGGGGTCTATCAGCCCCAGCATTTT
>TRBV12-3/TRBV12-4|TRBJ1-1|NA|NA
CASSFGEVLAFF
TGTGCCAGCAGTTTCGGGGAGGTCCTAGCTTTCTTT
>TRBV18|TRBJ2-7|TRBD1|NA
CASSPGQGLNEQYF
TGTGCCAGCTCACCAGGACAGGGGTTGAACGAGCAGTACTTC
>TRBV19|TRBJ2-2|NA|NA
CASSIEFSAVTGELFF
TGTGCCAGTAGTATAGAGTTTAGCGCGGTCACCGGGGAGCTGTTTTTT
>TRBV14|TRBJ1-1|NA|NA
CASSQAVGGGTEAFF
TGTGCCAGCAGCCAAGCCGTAGGGGGGGGCACTGAAGCTTTCTTT
>TRBV2|TRBJ2-7|TRBD1|few
CASKGTGSYEQYF
TGTGCCAGCAAGGGGACAGGTTCCTACGAGCAGTACTTC
>TRBV18|TRBJ1-3|NA|NA
CASSARIQDTSSGNTIYF
TGTGCCAGCTCAGCGCGAATTCAGGATACTAGCTCTGGAAACACCATATATTTT